The clone carrying this TCR beta chain occurred many times. Its antigen remains unknown. The source of the sample is a study of identical twins. Every donor was a healthy Caucasian. The germline V gene encodes CDR1 SGHKS and CDR2 YYEKEE (reference sequence). With 2 bases removed from V and 2 bases from J, the gap between germline ends came to 14 bases. CDR3 length: 15 amino acids. TCRdb passed the 5' RACE reads through MiXCR, listing each CDR3 protein once. The sample yields fewer than 350,000 distinct CDR3 sequences, under 9% seen once. Study findings and constraints: Cross-sectional statistics underpinned the conclusions; the same donors were not followed. Abundant beta clonotypes from cord blood had fewer insertions, unlike memory repertoires, which showed none. Possibly, invariant MAIT and iNKT cells partly confounded zero-insertion analyses.

These data are also associated with another study on yellow fever vaccine responses in identical twins.

The TCR sequence derives from a woman in her late teens or twenties in good health. Sequencing was performed on memory (CD45RO+) T cells sorted from blood. This sequence joins TRBV5-5 and TRBJ2-7, with D perhaps given as TRBD1 or TRBD2 (6 bases each). CDR3 loop: CASSFLPGDTYEQYV. The DNA of the CDR3 is TGTGCCAGCAGCTTCCTGCCGGGGGACACCTACGAGCAGTACGTC.